Listed here are 30 T cell receptor beta chains from one sample, sequenced in a study of blood T cell repertoires in COVID-19. TCRdb's copy holds only in-frame clones and misses some; the assay was immunoSEQ multiplex PCR. The sample records some 97,000 clones, approximately 81% being singletons. The source material was peripheral blood. These receptors originate from a human donor in a cohort sampled during active COVID-19.

V usage is TRBV4-3 and J usage is TRBJ2-7; maybe TRBD2 (6 bases). Germline CDR1 is LGHNA and CDR2 is YSLEER. This CDR3 comprises 13 residues. The V end lost 4 bases, the J end lost 5 bases, and 12 bases lay between the germline ends. In DNA, the CDR3 is TGCGCCAGCAGCCGGGACTTGGGGCACGAGCAGTACTTC. Protein: CASSRDLGHEQYF.

The genes are TRBV29-1 and TRBJ2-2; 8 bases align to TRBD2. V lost 7 bases to trimming and J lost 0 bases; unmatched junction nucleotides: 4. Germline V lookup: CDR1 SQVTM, CDR2 ANQGSEA. The CDR3 is 14 residues long. The CDR3 region has the DNA TGCAGCGCCCGAGCGGGAGCGAACACCGGGGAGCTGTTTTTT. Amino acids: CSARAGANTGELFF.

The chain joins TRBV5-1 to TRBJ2-5; 9 positions agree with TRBD1. Germline CDR1 and CDR2: SGHRS and YFSETQ. This CDR3 is 13 amino acids long. V was pared by 4 bases and J by 5 bases, with 3 bases of the junction left unmatched. In DNA, the CDR3 is TGCGCCAGCAGCCGGGACAGGGCGGAGACCCAGTACTTC. The encoded protein is CASSRDRAETQYF.

The gene calls are TRBV29-1 and TRBJ2-2; TRBD2 aligns across 10 bases. J was trimmed by 5 bases and V by 5 bases; bases with no gene match: 5. This CDR3 is 14 amino acids long. Germline V CDR1 and CDR2: SQVTM, ANQGSEA. CDR3 sequence reads: CSVLLAGVTGELFF. CDR3 nucleotide sequence: TGCAGCGTTCTCCTAGCGGGAGTTACCGGGGAGCTGTTTTTT.

The chain combines TRBV6-1 with TRBJ1-5, with no clear D. In germline, CDR1 is MNHNS, CDR2 SASEGT. V was pared by 2 bases and J by 3 bases, with 8 bases between. The CDR3 runs 14 residues. Here the CDR3 reads CASSENPYNQPQHF. DNA for the CDR3: TGTGCCAGCAGTGAAAATCCGTACAATCAGCCCCAGCATTTT.

The chain links TRBV6-2 or TRBV6-3 to TRBJ1-1, with D tentatively TRBD1 (6 bases). Germline loops: CDR1 MNHEY, CDR2 SVGEGT. The CDR3 consists of 15 residues. V gave up 0 bases and J gave up 3 bases, with 11 bases separating them. CDR3: CASSYSRGGDTEAFF. CDR3 DNA: TGTGCCAGCAGTTACTCGAGAGGGGGAGACACTGAAGCTTTCTTT.

V and J are TRBV5-4 and TRBJ1-6; TRBD1 agrees at 12 bases. The CDR3 sequence is 16 residues long. J was trimmed by 7 bases and V by 4 bases; bases with no gene match: 6. The germline V gene has CDR1 SGHNT and CDR2 YYREEE (reference sequence). The DNA of the CDR3 is TGTGCCAGCAGCCCGGGACAGGGGGCCTCAAATTCACCCCTCCACTTT. This gives the protein CASSPGQGASNSPLHF.

The chain is built from TRBV19 and TRBJ1-5, with TRBD1 matching 11 bases. The V gene end was trimmed by 5 bases and the J gene end by 1 base; junction bases not matched to a gene: 10. Per germline, CDR1 LNHDA and CDR2 SQIVND (reference sequence). The CDR3 is made up of 18 amino acids. In DNA, the CDR3 is TGTGCCAGTAGTTCGGACAGGGGGCGAGTTGGGAGCAATCAGCCCCAGCATTTT. Its protein is CASSSDRGRVGSNQPQHF.

This sequence joins TRBV9 and TRBJ2-1; D uncertain. The germline V gene has CDR1 SGDLS and CDR2 YYNGEE. The CDR3 extends over 16 amino acids. Between the trimmed V and J ends, which lost 3 bases and 0 bases, there was a span of 13 bases. CDR3 coding DNA: TGTGCCAGCAGCGAGATAACAGTGAGCTCCTACAATGAGCAGTTCTTC. It yields the protein CASSEITVSSYNEQFF.

This chain links TRBV4-3 with TRBJ1-2, with D possibly matching TRBD1 (6 bases). The germline V gene has CDR1 LGHNA and CDR2 YSLEER. The CDR3 is 13 amino acids. The V and J ends lost 3 bases and 8 bases respectively, with 13 bases between them. CDR3 nucleotides: TGCGCCAGCAGCCATCTGTCGGGGGGCGGCTACACCTTC. Translating it yields CASSHLSGGGYTF.

Comments on this clone: Other nucleotide sequences from this sample produce the same CDR3. V and J are TRBV20-1 and TRBJ1-2, with D possibly being TRBD1 (6 bases). Germline V CDR1 and CDR2: DFQATT, SNEGSKA (reference sequence). The CDR3 runs to 11 residues. V was shortened by 3 bases and J by 8 bases, with 10 bases between the two germline ends. CDR3 nucleotide sequence: TGCAGTGCTAGTCCAGGGGTCGGCTACACCTTC. It codes for CSASPGVGYTF.

V gene TRBV5-8 combines with J gene TRBJ1-1; D perhaps matches TRBD1 (5 bases). V shed 2 bases and J shed 2 bases, with 10 bases lying between them. The CDR3 loop spans 14 amino acids. Germline assignment: CDR1 SGHTS and CDR2 YDEGEE. Written as DNA, the CDR3 is TGTGCCAGCAGCTTCCATCAGGGAAACACTGAAGCTTTCTTT. Translation gives CASSFHQGNTEAFF. The full variable domain, with the rest looked up from reference TRBV5-8 and TRBJ1-1, is EAGVTQSPTHLIKTRGQQATLRCSPISGHTSVYWYQQALGLGLQFLLWYDEGEERNRGNFPPRFSGRQFPNYSSELNVNALELEDSALYLCASSFHQGNTEAFFGQGTRLTVV.

V and J are TRBV7-2 and TRBJ2-2; D unclear. CDR3 size: 12 residues. Looked up from germline, CDR1 is SGHTA and CDR2 is FQGNSA. V shed 7 bases and J shed 3 bases, with 6 bases lying between them. The CDR3 here is CASNRDTGELFF. CDR3 coding DNA: TGTGCCAGCAACCGGGACACCGGGGAGCTGTTTTTT. Full variable domain (missing parts from reference TRBV7-2 and TRBJ2-2): GAGVSQSPSNKVTEKGKDVELRCDPISGHTALYWYRQSLGQGLEFLIYFQGNSAPDKSGLPSDRFSAERTGGSVSTLTIQRTQQEDSAVYLCASNRDTGELFFGEGSRLTVL.

The chain links TRBV2 to TRBJ1-3; D is ambiguous. This CDR3 has 17 amino acids. The germline CDR1 and CDR2 sequences are SNHLY and FYNNEI. Trimming stripped 2 bases from V and 0 bases from J, with 14 bases between. This CDR3 is CASSEKYSISSGNTIYF. DNA for the CDR3: TGTGCCAGCAGTGAAAAGTACTCCATTAGCTCTGGAAACACCATATATTTT.

V usage is TRBV7-2 and J usage is TRBJ1-2, with 9 bases that match TRBD1. Germline V gene lookup returns CDR1 SGHTA and CDR2 FQGNSA. Trimming cost V 7 bases and J 7 bases; bases outside gene matches: 16. The length of the CDR3 is 16 residues. CDR3: CASNEGPGQGPFGYTF. DNA of the CDR3: TGTGCCAGCAACGAGGGCCCGGGACAGGGTCCGTTTGGCTACACCTTC. Complete variable domain (other parts from reference TRBV7-2 and TRBJ1-2): GAGVSQSPSNKVTEKGKDVELRCDPISGHTALYWYRQSLGQGLEFLIYFQGNSAPDKSGLPSDRFSAERTGGSVSTLTIQRTQQEDSAVYLCASNEGPGQGPFGYTFGSGTRLTVV.

The rearrangement links TRBV7-2 to TRBJ1-3; D possibly corresponds to TRBD1 (6 bases). Per germline, CDR1 SGHTA and CDR2 FQGNSA. Trimming took 6 bases from V and 5 from J, leaving 14 bases between them. This CDR3 has 14 amino acids. CDR3 in amino acids: CASRQGPDRNTIYF. CDR3 in DNA: TGTGCCAGCAGGCAGGGGCCCGATAGAAACACCATATATTTT.

This clone was found once. The rearrangement links TRBV3-1 (or the pseudogene TRBV3-2) to TRBJ2-1; possible D gene TRBD2, 5 bases. The V gene's germline CDR1 is LGHDT and CDR2 YNNKEL (reference sequence). The CDR3 is made up of 14 amino acids. V shed 1 base and J shed 7 bases, with 11 bases lying between them. The CDR3 sequence is CASSQVLASNEQFF. The CDR3 DNA is TGTGCCAGCAGCCAAGTTTTAGCGTCAAATGAGCAGTTCTTC.

The rearrangement uses TRBV12-5 and TRBJ2-2; TRBD1 matches at 7 bases. This CDR3 spans 15 amino acids. The ends lost 1 base at V and 3 bases at J; junction bases unmatched: 2. Germline CDR1 reads LGHNT; CDR2 reads FRNRAP. CDR3 sequence (DNA): TGTGCTAGTGGTTTGGGACAGGGTTACACCGGGGAGCTGTTTTTT. Its protein is CASGLGQGYTGELFF.

V is TRBV11-2 and J is TRBJ2-1, with D possibly matching TRBD2 (5 bases). The CDR3 length is 13 residues. V was pared by 0 bases and J by 8 bases, with 8 bases between. Per germline, CDR1 SGHAT and CDR2 FQNNGV. CDR3 region: CASSLDRRYEQFF. CDR3 sequence (DNA): TGTGCCAGCAGCTTAGACCGGAGGTATGAGCAGTTCTTC.

J is TRBJ1-1 and V is TRBV7-9; 8 bases are a match to TRBD1. V lost 6 bases, J lost 2 bases, and 8 bases stayed unmatched. This CDR3 comprises 15 residues. Germline V CDR1 and CDR2: SEHNR, FQNEAQ (reference sequence). The CDR3 protein is CASSFDRGLNTEAFF. CDR3 bases: TGTGCCAGCAGTTTCGACAGGGGTCTAAACACTGAAGCTTTCTTT.

The rearrangement uses TRBV15 and TRBJ2-6; 7 bases align to TRBD1. Germline CDR1 is LNHNV and CDR2 is YYDKDF (reference sequence). The J segment lost 2 bases and the V segment lost 6 bases, leaving 1 base of the junction unmatched. The CDR3 spans 14 residues. CDR3 DNA: TGTGCCACCAGAACAGGGGCTGGGGCCAACGTCCTGACTTTC. Translating it yields CATRTGAGANVLTF.

V and J are TRBV20-1 and TRBJ1-2, with D perhaps TRBD1 (6 bases). The CDR3 sequence is 11 residues long. V lost 3 bases, J lost 8 bases, and 10 bases lay in between. Germline assignment: CDR1 DFQATT and CDR2 SNEGSKA (reference sequence). CDR3 nucleotides: TGCAGTGCTAGTCGGCAGGGGGGCTACACCTTC. Protein product: CSASRQGGYTF.

The rearrangement uses TRBV6-2 or TRBV6-3 and TRBJ2-3; no clear D gene. V lost 6 bases to trimming and J lost 2 bases, with 6 bases between them. CDR1 is MNHEY and CDR2 is SVGEGT in the germline V gene. The CDR3 loop spans 12 amino acids. As DNA, the CDR3 is TGTGCCAGCAGCCCCCACACAGATACGCAGTATTTT. Translation gives CASSPHTDTQYF.

This clone was observed once. This chain uses TRBV5-4 with TRBJ2-6; no firm D call. This CDR3 spans 13 amino acids. From germline, CDR1 is SGHNT and CDR2 YYREEE (reference sequence). The V gene lost 3 bases and the J gene lost 4 bases, with 5 bases spanning the gap. The CDR3 DNA is TGTGCCAGCAGCTATACAGGGGCCAACGTCCTGACTTTC. Its protein is CASSYTGANVLTF.

The chain recombines TRBV7-6 with TRBJ2-2; TRBD2 matches at 14 bases. With 7 bases clipped from V and 3 bases from J, the junction kept 10 bases outside the gene matches. CDR1 is SGHVS, CDR2 FNYEAQ, per germline. The CDR3 covers 18 residues. CDR3 bases: TGTGCCAGCAACCGAGGGGGACTAGCGGGAGTAGACACCGGGGAGCTGTTTTTT. Protein product: CASNRGGLAGVDTGELFF.

CDR3 in amino acids: CASSLAGRGNSPLHF. DNA for the CDR3: TGTGCCAGCAGCTTAGCGGGCAGGGGAAACTCACCCCTCCACTTT. The rearrangement links TRBV11-2 to TRBJ1-6, with D possibly being TRBD1 (6 bases). This CDR3 has 15 residues. V dropped 1 base and J dropped 10 bases, with 14 bases sitting between them. Germline V CDR1 and CDR2: SGHAT, FQNNGV.

This chain joins TRBV6-2 or TRBV6-3 and TRBJ1-2, with 9 bases fitting TRBD1. V lost 6 bases and J lost 0; bases outside the gene matches: 8. In germline, CDR1 is MNHEY, CDR2 SVGEGT. This CDR3 has 16 residues. The CDR3 DNA reads as TGTGCCAGCAGCCGGGGACAGGGCCTCGCTAACTATGGCTACACCTTC. It translates to CASSRGQGLANYGYTF.

The chain employs TRBV6-4 and TRBJ1-1; TRBD1 is a possible D gene (5 bases). V was cut by 8 bases and J by 4 bases, with 17 bases left in between. The CDR3 totals 14 residues. Germline CDR1 is MRHNA and CDR2 is SNTAGT. The CDR3 is CASRYPGSGTEAFF. In DNA, the CDR3 is TGTGCCAGCCGATACCCAGGGTCCGGCACTGAAGCTTTCTTT.

This clone occurred a few times. V is TRBV6-6 and J is TRBJ1-4, with a tentative D call TRBD1 (5 bases). V lost 5 bases to trimming and J lost 0 bases, with 13 bases between them. There are 16 residues in the CDR3. The germline gives CDR1 MNHNY, CDR2 SVGAGI (reference sequence). The chain's CDR3 is CASSKGQKSTNEKLFF. The CDR3 DNA reads TGTGCCAGCAGTAAGGGGCAGAAATCAACTAATGAAAAACTGTTTTTT.

This chain uses TRBV12-3 or TRBV12-4 with TRBJ1-2; D is ambiguous. V was cut by 5 bases and J by 4 bases, with 8 bases left in between. The CDR3 has 12 residues. CDR3 nucleotide sequence: TGTGCCAGCAGTCCTCCAGGCTATGGCTACACCTTC. Its translation: CASSPPGYGYTF.